The sequence of this T cell receptor beta chain was determined in a study of OX40 agonist ivuxolimab in advanced cancers. Points from the study as a whole: The work left the antigen specificity of expanded peripheral T cells undetermined.

Data came from immunoSEQ multiplex PCR; TCRdb stores just in-frame clones and leaves some out. Of 50,000 to 70,000 clones in the sample, over 75% were seen once. Trimming shortened V by 3 bases and J by 5 bases, and 11 bases separated the two germline ends. The CDR3 contains 12 residues. Germline CDR1 is GTSNPN and CDR2 is SVGIG (reference sequence). Baseline, cycle 4 day 1, and cycle 7 day 1 were the blood sampling points. Of note for this clone: Its specificity is not known.

The V call is TRBV30, the J call TRBJ2-7; D is unresolved. The TCR sequence derives from an adult with an advanced solid tumor such as melanoma, head and neck, liver or kidney cancer. Sample: CD4+ or CD8+ T cells sorted from blood, taken in a trial of the OX40 agonist ivuxolimab. This CDR3 is CAWSGQDHEQYF. For the CDR3, the DNA is TGTGCCTGGAGCGGCCAGGACCACGAGCAGTACTTC. The full variable domain, in which reference TRBV30 and TRBJ2-7 provide the parts outside the CDR3, is SQTIHQWPATLVQPVGSPLSLECTVEGTSNPNLYWYRQAAGRGLQLLFYSVGIGQISSEVPQNLSASRPQDRQFILSSKKLLLSDSGFYLCAWSGQDHEQYFGPGTRLTVT.